A selection of T cell receptor beta chains follows, all from one sample in a study of cytomegalovirus exposure and HLA in healthy donors. Measured with immunoSEQ multiplex PCR; TCRdb has only the in-frame clones, and not every one. Among 90,000 to 150,000 clones listed, roughly 80% were seen once. The sequenced material came from PBMCs. Source of these receptors: a woman aged 25-40 years in good health and CMV-seropositive. CDR3s include the opening cysteine and the closing phenylalanine or tryptophan. D genes are given only for firm matches. Rows may omit the clone size; those that give it use once, few, many or a size class.

clone size,D gene,V gene,J gene,CDR3 DNA,CDR3 protein
NA,NA,TRBV9,TRBJ2-7,TGTGCCAGCAGCCCTACGAGCCGGGACATGAACGAGCAGTACTTC,CASSPTSRDMNEQYF
NA,NA,TRBV4-2,TRBJ1-6,TGTGCCAGCAGCCTCACTGGACAGACCTCCTATAATTCACCCCTCCACTTT,CASSLTGQTSYNSPLHF
NA,TRBD1,TRBV7-2,TRBJ1-6,TGTGCCAGCAGCCCCGACAGGGGGCAGGATTCACCCCTCCACTTT,CASSPDRGQDSPLHF
NA,TRBD1,TRBV6-1,TRBJ1-3,TGTGCCAGCAGTGATACAGGGGGCACTGGAAACACCATATATTTT,CASSDTGGTGNTIYF
NA,NA,TRBV10-3,TRBJ1-5,TGTGCCATCAGTGAAAGGGGCCAGCCCCAGCATTTT,CAISERGQPQHF
many,TRBD1,TRBV25-1,TRBJ1-6,TGTGCCAGCACCAGACAGGGCATGAATTCACCCCTCCACTTT,CASTRQGMNSPLHF
NA,NA,TRBV6-4,TRBJ2-3,TGTGCCAGCAGCTCGGACTATTATACAGATACGCAGTATTTT,CASSSDYYTDTQYF
NA,NA,TRBV27,TRBJ1-3,TGTGCCAGCAGTTTGGCCGAATCTGGAAACACCATATATTTT,CASSLAESGNTIYF
NA,NA,TRBV25-1,TRBJ1-4,TGCGCCAGCAGTGAGGGACACGAAAAACTGTTTTTT,CASSEGHEKLFF
NA,NA,TRBV10-1,TRBJ1-2,TGCGCCAGCAGTGAGTCGTTCCAGGGCATTAACTATGGCTACACCTTC,CASSESFQGINYGYTF
once,NA,TRBV7-9,TRBJ2-5,TGTGCCAGCAGCCGAGTAGGGGAAGGGACCCAGTACTTC,CASSRVGEGTQYF
NA,TRBD2,TRBV7-6,TRBJ2-7,TGTGCCAGCAGCTCGGGGGGGCGGGGTGACTACGAGCAGTACTTC,CASSSGGRGDYEQYF
NA,NA,TRBV4-3,TRBJ2-1,TGCGCCAGCAGCCAAGACGCAGGGTATAACTCCTACAATGAGCAGTTCTTC,CASSQDAGYNSYNEQFF
NA,NA,TRBV2,TRBJ1-2,TGTGCCAGCAGTGTCAGACAGGCAACCTATGGCTACACCTTC,CASSVRQATYGYTF
NA,TRBD1,TRBV25-1,TRBJ1-1,TGTGCCAGCAGTGCCCCCCTTCAGGACAGGGGTATGAACACTGAAGCTTTCTTT,CASSAPLQDRGMNTEAFF
NA,TRBD1,TRBV7-8,TRBJ2-1,TGTGCCAGCAGCACCGGACAGGGGGCCTACAATGAGCAGTTCTTC,CASSTGQGAYNEQFF
NA,TRBD1,TRBV6-5,TRBJ2-7,TGTGCCAGCGGACGACAGGGGAGCCTCGAGCAGTACTTC,CASGRQGSLEQYF
NA,TRBD1,TRBV4-2,TRBJ1-3,TGTGCCAGCGGCGACAGGGTCAGTGGAAACACCATATATTTT,CASGDRVSGNTIYF
NA,TRBD1,TRBV7-2,TRBJ1-5,TGTGCCAGCAGCTTAGCGGGAGGGACAGGGGTCTATCAGCCCCAGCATTTT,CASSLAGGTGVYQPQHF
once,NA,TRBV7-6,TRBJ2-1,TGTGCCAGCAGCTTAATCTCGGGGTACTCCTACAATGAGCAGTTCTTC,CASSLISGYSYNEQFF
few,TRBD1,TRBV2,TRBJ1-1,TGTGCCATTAGACAGGGGCTCACTGAAGCTTTCTTT,CAIRQGLTEAFF
NA,NA,TRBV5-1,TRBJ1-1,TGCGCCAGCAGCGGAGGCATGAACACTGAAGCTTTCTTT,CASSGGMNTEAFF
NA,NA,TRBV25-1,TRBJ2-5,TGTGCCAGCAGGGGGGGGCAGGAGACCCAGTACTTC,CASRGGQETQYF
NA,TRBD2,TRBV15,TRBJ2-5,TGTGCCACCAGCAAAATAGCGGGGGCACCCACAGAGACCCAGTACTTC,CATSKIAGAPTETQYF
NA,TRBD2,TRBV2,TRBJ2-7,TGTGCCAGCAGTGAACGCGCTAGCGGGGTCTACGAGCAGTACTTC,CASSERASGVYEQYF
few,NA,TRBV4-2,TRBJ1-6,TGTGCCAGCAGCCAAAATCAGGGCTCCTATAATTCACCCCTCCACTTT,CASSQNQGSYNSPLHF
NA,NA,TRBV7-9,TRBJ1-6,TGTGCCAGCAGCTCCCAGGGTGTCGGTTCACCCCTCCACTTT,CASSSQGVGSPLHF
NA,NA,TRBV15,TRBJ1-5,TGTGCCACCAGCGAAAACAAAAATCAGCCCCAGCATTTT,CATSENKNQPQHF
NA,NA,TRBV16,TRBJ2-5,TGTGCCAGCAGCCAATCGACAGGGACTGGTCAAGAGACCCAGTACTTC,CASSQSTGTGQETQYF
NA,NA,TRBV28,TRBJ2-7,TGTGCCAGCAGCGTGGGTGACAGGACCTACGAGCAGTACTTC,CASSVGDRTYEQYF
NA,NA,TRBV7-3,TRBJ1-3,TGTGCCAGCAGCCTCTGTCCCCGCTCTGGAAACACCATATATTTT,CASSLCPRSGNTIYF
NA,TRBD1,TRBV7-9,TRBJ2-1,TGTGCCAGCAGCGACAGGGGTTCCTACAATGAGCAGTTCTTC,CASSDRGSYNEQFF